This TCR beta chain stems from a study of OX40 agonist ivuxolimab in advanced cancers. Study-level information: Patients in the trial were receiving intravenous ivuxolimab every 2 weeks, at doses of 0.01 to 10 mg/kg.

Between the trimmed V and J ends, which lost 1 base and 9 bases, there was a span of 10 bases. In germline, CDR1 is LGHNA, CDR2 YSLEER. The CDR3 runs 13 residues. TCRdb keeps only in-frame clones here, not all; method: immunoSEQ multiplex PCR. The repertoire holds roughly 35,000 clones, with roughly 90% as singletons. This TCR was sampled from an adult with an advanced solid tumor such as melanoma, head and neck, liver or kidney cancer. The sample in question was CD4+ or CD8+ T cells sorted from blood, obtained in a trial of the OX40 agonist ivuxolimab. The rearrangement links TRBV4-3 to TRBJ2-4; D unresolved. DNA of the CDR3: TGCGCCAGCAGCCAAGGGCTAAACGGCATTCAGTACTTC. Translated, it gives CASSQGLNGIQYF.